Sequencing of this TCR beta chain was carried out in a study of T cells in women clearing cervical HPV infection. About the research overall: For cases, blood was sampled a median roughly 150 days after lesion detection, interquartile range roughly 80 to 220 days.

Overall study findings and caveats: TRBV6-7 abundance was lower in cases than controls (around 0.1% versus 0.15%). Repertoire richness, not evenness, was significantly elevated in CIN3+ cases versus controls.

All participants had a single incident cervical HPV16 infection, and prevalent HPV16 infections were excluded. This CDR3 region has 16 residues. The germline gives CDR1 SGHVS, CDR2 FQNEAQ. Of note for this clone: Its antigen is currently unknown. The read ends 3 residues early relative to the CDR3; the germline J gene fills the gap.

The protocol was immunoSEQ multiplex PCR, while the TCRdb copy is restricted to in-frame clones and leaves out a portion. Its table lists roughly 25,000 clones. The chain links TRBV7-8 to TRBJ1-2; D gene unclear. The source is a woman between 18 and 70 years old with a cervical HPV16 infection that either progressed to CIN3+ or cleared (not recorded which). The sample was blood buffy coat. The sequenced part of the CDR3 DNA is TGTGCCAGCAGCTCTACAATAGCGGGAGGGTCCTACGAC. As protein: CASSSTIAGGSYD. The CDR3 as a whole reads CASSSTIAGGSYDYTF.